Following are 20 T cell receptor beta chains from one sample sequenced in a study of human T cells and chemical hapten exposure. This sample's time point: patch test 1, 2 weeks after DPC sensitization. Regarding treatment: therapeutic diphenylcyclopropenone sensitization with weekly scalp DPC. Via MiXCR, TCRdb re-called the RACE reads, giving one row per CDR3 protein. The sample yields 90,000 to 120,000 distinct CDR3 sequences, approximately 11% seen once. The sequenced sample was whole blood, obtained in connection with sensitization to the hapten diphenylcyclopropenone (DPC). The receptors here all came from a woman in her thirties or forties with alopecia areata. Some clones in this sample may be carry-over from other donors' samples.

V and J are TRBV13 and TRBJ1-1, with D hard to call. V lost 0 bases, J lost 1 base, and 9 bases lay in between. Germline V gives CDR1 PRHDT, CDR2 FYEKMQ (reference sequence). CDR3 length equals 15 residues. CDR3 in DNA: TGTGCCAGCAGCTTAGGCGGTCTGAGGAACACTGAAGCTTTCTTT. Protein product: CASSLGGLRNTEAFF. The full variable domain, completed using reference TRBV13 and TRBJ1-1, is AAGVIQSPRHLIKEKRETATLKCYPIPRHDTVYWYQQGPGQDPQFLISFYEKMQSDKGSIPDRFSAQQFSDYHSELNMSSLELGDSALYFCASSLGGLRNTEAFFGQGTRLTVV.

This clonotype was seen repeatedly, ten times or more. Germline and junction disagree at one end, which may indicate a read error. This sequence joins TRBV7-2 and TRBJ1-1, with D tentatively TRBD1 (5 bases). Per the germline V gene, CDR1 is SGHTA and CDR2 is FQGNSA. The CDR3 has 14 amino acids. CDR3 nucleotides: TGTGACAGCAGCTTAGTAGGGGTAGGGACTGAAGCTTTCTTT. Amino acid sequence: CDSSLVGVGTEAFF. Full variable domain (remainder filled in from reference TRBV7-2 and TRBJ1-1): GAGVSQSPSNKVTEKGKDVELRCDPISGHTALYWYRQSLGQGLEFLIYFQGNSAPDKSGLPSDRFSAERTGGSVSTLTIQRTQQEDSAVYLCDSSLVGVGTEAFFGQGTRLTVV.

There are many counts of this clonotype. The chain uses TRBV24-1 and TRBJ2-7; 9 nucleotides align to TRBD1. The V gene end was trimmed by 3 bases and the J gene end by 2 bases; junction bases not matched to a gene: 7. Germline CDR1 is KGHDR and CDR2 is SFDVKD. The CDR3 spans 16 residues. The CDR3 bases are TGTGCCACCAGTGATCCAACTGGGACAGGGACCTACGAGCAGTACTTC. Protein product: CATSDPTGTGTYEQYF.

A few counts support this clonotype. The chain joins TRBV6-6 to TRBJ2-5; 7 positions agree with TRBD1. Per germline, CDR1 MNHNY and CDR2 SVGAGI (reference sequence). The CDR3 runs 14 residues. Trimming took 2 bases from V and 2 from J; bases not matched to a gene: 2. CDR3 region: CASSYIQGQETQYF. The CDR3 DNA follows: TGTGCCAGCAGTTACATACAGGGGCAAGAGACCCAGTACTTC.

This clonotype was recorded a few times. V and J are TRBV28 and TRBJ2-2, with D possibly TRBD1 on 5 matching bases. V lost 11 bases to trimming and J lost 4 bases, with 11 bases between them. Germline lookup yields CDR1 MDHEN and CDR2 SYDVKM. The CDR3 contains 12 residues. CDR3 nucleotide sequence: TGTGCCGGCGAGACAGCCACCGGGGAGCTGTTTTTT. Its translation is CAGETATGELFF.

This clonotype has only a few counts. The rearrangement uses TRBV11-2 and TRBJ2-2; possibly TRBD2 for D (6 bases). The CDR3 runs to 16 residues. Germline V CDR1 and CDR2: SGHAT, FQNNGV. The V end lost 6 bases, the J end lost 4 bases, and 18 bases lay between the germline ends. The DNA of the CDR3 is TGTGCCAGCAGAAGGGGCGGGGCGATCGGCACCGGGGAGCTGTTTTTT. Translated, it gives CASRRGGAIGTGELFF.

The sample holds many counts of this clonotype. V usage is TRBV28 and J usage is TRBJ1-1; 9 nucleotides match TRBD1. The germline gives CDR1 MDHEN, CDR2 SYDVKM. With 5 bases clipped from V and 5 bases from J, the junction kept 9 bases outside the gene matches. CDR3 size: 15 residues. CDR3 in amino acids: CASSPPLTGGTEAFF. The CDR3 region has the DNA TGTGCCAGCAGTCCCCCATTGACAGGGGGGACTGAAGCTTTCTTT.

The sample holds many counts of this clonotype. CDR3 in amino acids: CASSLGRSPGTEAFF. DNA for the CDR3: TGTGCCAGCAGCCTAGGTAGGTCCCCGGGCACTGAAGCTTTCTTT. The V and J genes are TRBV7-9 and TRBJ1-1; D call uncertain. Trimming shortened V by 5 bases and J by 4 bases, and 17 bases separated the two germline ends. This CDR3 contains 15 residues. Per germline, CDR1 SEHNR and CDR2 FQNEAQ (reference sequence).

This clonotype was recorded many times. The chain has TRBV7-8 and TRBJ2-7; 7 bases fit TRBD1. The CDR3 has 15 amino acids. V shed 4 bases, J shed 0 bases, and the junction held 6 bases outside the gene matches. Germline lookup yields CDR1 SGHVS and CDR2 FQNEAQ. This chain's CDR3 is CASSSRQGPSYEQYF. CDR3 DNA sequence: TGTGCCAGCAGCTCCCGACAGGGTCCCTCCTACGAGCAGTACTTC.

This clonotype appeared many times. For the CDR3, the DNA is TGTGCCAGCAGCCGTATCGACAGGGGGCACGGTCAGCCCCAGCATTTT. It translates to CASSRIDRGHGQPQHF. The chain employs TRBV12-3 or TRBV12-4 and TRBJ1-5, with 10 bases identical to TRBD1. V trimming: 6 bases; J trimming: 6 bases; junction bases outside the gene matches: 11. CDR3 length: 16 residues.

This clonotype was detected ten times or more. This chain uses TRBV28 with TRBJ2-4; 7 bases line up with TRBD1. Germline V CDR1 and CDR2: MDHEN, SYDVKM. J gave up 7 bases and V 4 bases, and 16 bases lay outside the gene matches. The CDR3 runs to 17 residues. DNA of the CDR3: TGTGCCAGCAGTTCCCCCCAGGGTACAGGGGCAACGAACATTCAGTACTTC. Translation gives CASSSPQGTGATNIQYF.

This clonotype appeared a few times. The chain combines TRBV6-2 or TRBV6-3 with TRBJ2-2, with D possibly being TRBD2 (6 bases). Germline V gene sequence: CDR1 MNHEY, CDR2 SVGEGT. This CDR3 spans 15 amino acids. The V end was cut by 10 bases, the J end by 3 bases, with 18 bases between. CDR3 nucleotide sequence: TGTGCCACCCAATCAGGGAGGCGGGACACCGGGGAGCTGTTTTTT. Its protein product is CATQSGRRDTGELFF.

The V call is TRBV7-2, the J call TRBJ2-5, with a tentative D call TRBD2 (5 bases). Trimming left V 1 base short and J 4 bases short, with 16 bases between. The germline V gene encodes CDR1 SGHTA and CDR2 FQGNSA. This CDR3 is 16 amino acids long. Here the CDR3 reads CASSLGLARVGETQYF. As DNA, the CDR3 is TGTGCCAGCAGCTTAGGGCTAGCCCGGGTCGGAGAGACCCAGTACTTC. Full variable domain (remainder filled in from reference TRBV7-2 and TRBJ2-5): GAGVSQSPSNKVTEKGKDVELRCDPISGHTALYWYRQSLGQGLEFLIYFQGNSAPDKSGLPSDRFSAERTGGSVSTLTIQRTQQEDSAVYLCASSLGLARVGETQYFGPGTRLLVL.

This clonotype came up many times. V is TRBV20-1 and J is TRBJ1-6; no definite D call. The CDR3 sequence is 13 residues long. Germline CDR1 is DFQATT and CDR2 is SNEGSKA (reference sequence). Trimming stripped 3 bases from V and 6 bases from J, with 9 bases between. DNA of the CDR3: TGCAGTGCTAGCGGTCGTGGTAATTCACCCCTCCACTTT. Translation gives CSASGRGNSPLHF.

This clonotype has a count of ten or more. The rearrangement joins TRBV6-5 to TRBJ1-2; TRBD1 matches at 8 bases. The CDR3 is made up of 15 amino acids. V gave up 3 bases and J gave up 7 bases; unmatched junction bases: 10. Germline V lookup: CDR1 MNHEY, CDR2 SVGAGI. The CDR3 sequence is CASSYHRIQGGGYTF. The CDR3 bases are TGTGCCAGCAGTTATCACAGAATACAGGGGGGTGGCTACACCTTC.

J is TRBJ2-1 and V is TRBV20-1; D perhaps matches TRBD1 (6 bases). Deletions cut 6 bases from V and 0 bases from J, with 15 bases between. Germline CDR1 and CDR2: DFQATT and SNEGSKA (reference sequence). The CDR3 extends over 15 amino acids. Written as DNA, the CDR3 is TGCAGTGCCACTCCCCAGGGGAGCTCCTACAATGAGCAGTTCTTC. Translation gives CSATPQGSSYNEQFF.

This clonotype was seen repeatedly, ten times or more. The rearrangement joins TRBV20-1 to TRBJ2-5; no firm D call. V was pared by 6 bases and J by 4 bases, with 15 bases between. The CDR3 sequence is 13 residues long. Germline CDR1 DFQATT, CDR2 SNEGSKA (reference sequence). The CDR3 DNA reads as TGCAGTGCCCCCAAAGTGAGAGGAGAGACCCAGTACTTC. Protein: CSAPKVRGETQYF.

The CDR3 loop is CASSWGTDYNSPLHF. CDR3 coding DNA: TGTGCCAGCAGTTGGGGGACAGACTATAATTCACCCCTCCACTTT. V usage is TRBV6-6 and J usage is TRBJ1-6, with TRBD1 identical over 7 bases. This CDR3 contains 15 residues. The germline V gene encodes CDR1 MNHNY and CDR2 SVGAGI (reference sequence). The J segment lost 3 bases and the V segment lost 4 bases, leaving 3 bases of the junction unmatched.

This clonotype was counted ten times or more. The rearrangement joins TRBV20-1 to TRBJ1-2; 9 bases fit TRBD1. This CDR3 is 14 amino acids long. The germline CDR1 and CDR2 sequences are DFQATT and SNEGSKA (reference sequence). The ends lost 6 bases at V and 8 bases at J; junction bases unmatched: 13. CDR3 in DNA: TGCAGTGCGGACCCGGGACAGGGTCTTGGGGGCTACACCTTC. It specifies CSADPGQGLGGYTF.

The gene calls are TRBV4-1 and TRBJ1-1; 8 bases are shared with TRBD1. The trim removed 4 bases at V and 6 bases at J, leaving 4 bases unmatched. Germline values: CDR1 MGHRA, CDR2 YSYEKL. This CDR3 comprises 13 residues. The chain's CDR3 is CASSPDRVAEAFF. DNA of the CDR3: TGCGCCAGCAGCCCGGACAGGGTAGCTGAAGCTTTCTTT.